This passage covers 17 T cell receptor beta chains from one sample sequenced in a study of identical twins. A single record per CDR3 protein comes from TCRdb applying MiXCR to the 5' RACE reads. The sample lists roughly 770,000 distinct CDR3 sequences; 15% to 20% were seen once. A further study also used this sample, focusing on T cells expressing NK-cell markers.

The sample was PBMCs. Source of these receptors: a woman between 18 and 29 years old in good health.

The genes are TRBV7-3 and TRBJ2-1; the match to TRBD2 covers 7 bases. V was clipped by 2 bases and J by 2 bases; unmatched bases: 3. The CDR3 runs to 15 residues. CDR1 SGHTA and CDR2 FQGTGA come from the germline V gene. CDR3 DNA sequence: TGTGCCAGCAGCTTAGATCGGGGGGCCTACAATGAGCAGTTCTTC. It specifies CASSLDRGAYNEQFF.

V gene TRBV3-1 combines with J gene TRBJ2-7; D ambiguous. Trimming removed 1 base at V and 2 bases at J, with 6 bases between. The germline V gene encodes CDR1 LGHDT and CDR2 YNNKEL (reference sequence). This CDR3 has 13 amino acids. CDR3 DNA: TGTGCCAGCAGCCAAGTCGGAACCTACGAGCAGTACTTC. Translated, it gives CASSQVGTYEQYF.

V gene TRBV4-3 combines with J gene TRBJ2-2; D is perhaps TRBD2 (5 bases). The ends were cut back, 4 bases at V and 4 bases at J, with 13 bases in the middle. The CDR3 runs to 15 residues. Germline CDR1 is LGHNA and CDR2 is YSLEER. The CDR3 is CASSRETRLTGELFF. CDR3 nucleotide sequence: TGCGCCAGCAGCCGGGAGACAAGACTCACCGGGGAGCTGTTTTTT.

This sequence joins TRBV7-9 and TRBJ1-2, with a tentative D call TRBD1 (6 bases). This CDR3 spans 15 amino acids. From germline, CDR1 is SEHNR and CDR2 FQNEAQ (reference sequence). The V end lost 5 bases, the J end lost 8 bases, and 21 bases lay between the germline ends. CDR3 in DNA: TGTGCCAGCAGCCCGGACAGAACTCTTCGCGGCGGCTACACCTTC. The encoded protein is CASSPDRTLRGGYTF.

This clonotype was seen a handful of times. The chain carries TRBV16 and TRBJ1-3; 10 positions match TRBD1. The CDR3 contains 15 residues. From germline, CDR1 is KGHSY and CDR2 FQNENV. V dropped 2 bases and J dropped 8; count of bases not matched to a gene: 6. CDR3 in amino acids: CASSQRDRGSDTIYF. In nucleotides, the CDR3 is TGTGCCAGCAGCCAACGGGACAGGGGATCAGACACCATATATTTT.

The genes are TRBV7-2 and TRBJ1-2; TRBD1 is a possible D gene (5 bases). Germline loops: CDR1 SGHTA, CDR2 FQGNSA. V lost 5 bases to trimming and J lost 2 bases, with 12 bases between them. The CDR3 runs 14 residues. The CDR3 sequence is CASSKKTVNYGYTF. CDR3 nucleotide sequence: TGTGCCAGCAGCAAAAAGACAGTGAACTATGGCTACACCTTC.

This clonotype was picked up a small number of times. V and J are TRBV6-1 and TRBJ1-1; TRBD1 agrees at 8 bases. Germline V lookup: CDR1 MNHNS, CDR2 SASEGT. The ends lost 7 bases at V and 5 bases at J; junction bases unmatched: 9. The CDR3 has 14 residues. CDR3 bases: TGTGCCAGCACCAAACAGGGGGTAATGACTGAAGCTTTCTTT. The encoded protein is CASTKQGVMTEAFF.

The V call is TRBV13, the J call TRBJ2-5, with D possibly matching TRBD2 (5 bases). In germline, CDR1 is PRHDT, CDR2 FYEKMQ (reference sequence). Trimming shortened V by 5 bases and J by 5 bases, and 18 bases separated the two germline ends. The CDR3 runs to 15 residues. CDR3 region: CASSPPFRWEETQYF. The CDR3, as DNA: TGTGCCAGCAGCCCCCCTTTCCGCTGGGAGGAGACCCAGTACTTC.

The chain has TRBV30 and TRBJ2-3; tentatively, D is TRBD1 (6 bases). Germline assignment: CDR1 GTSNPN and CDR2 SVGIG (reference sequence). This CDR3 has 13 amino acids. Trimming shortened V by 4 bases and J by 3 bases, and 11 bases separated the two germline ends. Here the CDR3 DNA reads TGTGCCTGGACCTCAGGGGTGACAGATACGCAGTATTTT. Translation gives CAWTSGVTDTQYF. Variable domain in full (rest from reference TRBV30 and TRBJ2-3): SQTIHQWPATLVQPVGSPLSLECTVEGTSNPNLYWYRQAAGRGLQLLFYSVGIGQISSEVPQNLSASRPQDRQFILSSKKLLLSDSGFYLCAWTSGVTDTQYFGPGTRLTVL.

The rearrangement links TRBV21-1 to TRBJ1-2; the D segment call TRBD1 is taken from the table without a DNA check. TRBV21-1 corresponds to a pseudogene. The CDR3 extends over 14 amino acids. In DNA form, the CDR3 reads TGTGCCAGCACCCCCAGGGAAACTAACTATGGCTACACCTTC. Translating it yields CASTPRETNYGYTF.

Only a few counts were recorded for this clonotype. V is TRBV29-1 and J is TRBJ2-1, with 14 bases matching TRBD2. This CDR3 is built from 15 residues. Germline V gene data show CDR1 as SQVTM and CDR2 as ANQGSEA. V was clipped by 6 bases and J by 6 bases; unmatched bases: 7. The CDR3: CSVATSGGAINEQFF. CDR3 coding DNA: TGCAGCGTGGCGACTAGCGGGGGGGCAATCAATGAGCAGTTCTTC.

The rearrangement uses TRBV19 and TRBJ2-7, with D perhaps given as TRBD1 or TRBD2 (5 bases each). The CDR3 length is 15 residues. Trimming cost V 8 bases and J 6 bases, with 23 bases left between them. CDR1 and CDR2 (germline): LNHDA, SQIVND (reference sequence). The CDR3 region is CASSPRRNPGTEQYF. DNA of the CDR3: TGTGCCAGTTCCCCGAGGAGGAACCCAGGGACCGAGCAGTACTTC.

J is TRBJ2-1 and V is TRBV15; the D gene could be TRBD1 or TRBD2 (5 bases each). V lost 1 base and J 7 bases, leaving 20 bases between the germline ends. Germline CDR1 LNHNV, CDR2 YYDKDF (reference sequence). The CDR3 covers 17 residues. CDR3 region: CATSRGGKGTLRNEQFF. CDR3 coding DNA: TGTGCCACCAGCAGAGGGGGGAAGGGGACGCTTAGGAATGAGCAGTTCTTC.

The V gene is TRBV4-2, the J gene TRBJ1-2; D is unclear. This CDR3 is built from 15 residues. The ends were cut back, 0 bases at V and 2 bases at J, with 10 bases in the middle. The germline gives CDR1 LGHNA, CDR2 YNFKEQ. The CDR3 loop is CASSQDGWENYGYTF. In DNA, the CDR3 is TGTGCCAGCAGCCAAGATGGGTGGGAAAACTATGGCTACACCTTC.

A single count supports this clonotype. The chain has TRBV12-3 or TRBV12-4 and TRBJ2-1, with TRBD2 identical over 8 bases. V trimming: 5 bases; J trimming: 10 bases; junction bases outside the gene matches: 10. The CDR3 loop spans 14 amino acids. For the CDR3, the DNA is TGTGCCAGCAGTCCTAGCGGGCTGGTTCTGGAGCAGTTCTTC. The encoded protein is CASSPSGLVLEQFF.

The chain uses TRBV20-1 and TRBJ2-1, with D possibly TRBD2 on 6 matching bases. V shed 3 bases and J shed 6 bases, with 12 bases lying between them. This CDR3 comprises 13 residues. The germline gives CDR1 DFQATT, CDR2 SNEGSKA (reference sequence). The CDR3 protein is CSASRGLFNEQFF. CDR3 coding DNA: TGCAGTGCTAGCCGCGGACTATTCAATGAGCAGTTCTTC.

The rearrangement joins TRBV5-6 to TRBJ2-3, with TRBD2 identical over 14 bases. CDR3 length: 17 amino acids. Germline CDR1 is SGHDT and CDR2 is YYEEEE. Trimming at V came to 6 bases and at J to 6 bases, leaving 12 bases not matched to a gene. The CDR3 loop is CASNPPGLAGASDTQYF. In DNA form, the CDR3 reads TGTGCCAGCAATCCTCCGGGACTAGCGGGGGCATCGGATACGCAGTATTTT. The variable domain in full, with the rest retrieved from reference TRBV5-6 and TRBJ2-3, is DAGVTQSPTHLIKTRGQQVTLRCSPKSGHDTVSWYQQALGQGPQFIFQYYEEEERQRGNFPDRFSGHQFPNYSSELNVNALLLGDSALYLCASNPPGLAGASDTQYFGPGTRLTVL.